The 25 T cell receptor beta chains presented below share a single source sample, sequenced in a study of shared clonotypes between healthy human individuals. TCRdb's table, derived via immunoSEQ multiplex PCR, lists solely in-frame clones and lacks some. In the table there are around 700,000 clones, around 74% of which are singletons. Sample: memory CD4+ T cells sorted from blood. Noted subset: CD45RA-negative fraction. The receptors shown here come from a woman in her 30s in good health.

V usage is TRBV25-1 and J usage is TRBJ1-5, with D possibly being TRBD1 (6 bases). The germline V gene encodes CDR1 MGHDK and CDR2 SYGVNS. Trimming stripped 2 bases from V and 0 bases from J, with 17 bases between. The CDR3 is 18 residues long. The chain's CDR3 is CASSEGWDTPYSNQPQHF. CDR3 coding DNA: TGTGCCAGCAGTGAAGGGTGGGACACCCCTTATAGCAATCAGCCCCAGCATTTT.

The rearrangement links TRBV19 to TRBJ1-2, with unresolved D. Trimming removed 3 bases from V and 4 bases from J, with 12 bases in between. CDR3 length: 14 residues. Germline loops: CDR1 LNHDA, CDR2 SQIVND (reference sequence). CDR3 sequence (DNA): TGTGCCAGTAGTATCCACGGGGAGTTCTATGGCTACACCTTC. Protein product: CASSIHGEFYGYTF.

In DNA, the CDR3 is TGTGCCAGCAGCGTTTCAGGGTACACCTACGAGCAGTACTTC. This encodes CASSVSGYTYEQYF. V is TRBV9 and J is TRBJ2-7; tentatively, D is TRBD1 (5 bases). Trimming took off 2 bases at V and 2 bases at J, with 11 bases between the two ends. CDR1 is SGDLS, CDR2 YYNGEE, per germline. The CDR3 loop spans 14 amino acids. Using reference TRBV9 and TRBJ2-7 for the parts outside the CDR3, the full variable domain is DSGVTQTPKHLITATGQRVTLRCSPRSGDLSVYWYQQSLDQGLQFLIQYYNGEERAKGNILERFSAQQFPDLHSELNLSSLELGDSALYFCASSVSGYTYEQYFGPGTRLTVT.

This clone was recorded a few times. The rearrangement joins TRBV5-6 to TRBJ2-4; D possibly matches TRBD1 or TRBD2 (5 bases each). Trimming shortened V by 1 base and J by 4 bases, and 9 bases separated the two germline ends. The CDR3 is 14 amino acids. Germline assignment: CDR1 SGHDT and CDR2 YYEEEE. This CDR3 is CASSLYGGKNIQYF. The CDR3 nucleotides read TGTGCCAGCAGCTTGTATGGGGGAAAAAACATTCAGTACTTC.

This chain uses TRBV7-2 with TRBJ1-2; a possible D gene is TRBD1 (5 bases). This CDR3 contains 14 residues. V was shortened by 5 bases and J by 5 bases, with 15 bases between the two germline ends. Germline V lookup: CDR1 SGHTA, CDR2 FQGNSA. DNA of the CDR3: TGTGCCAGCAGCACGGCAGGGAGCGCGTATGGCTACACCTTC. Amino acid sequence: CASSTAGSAYGYTF.

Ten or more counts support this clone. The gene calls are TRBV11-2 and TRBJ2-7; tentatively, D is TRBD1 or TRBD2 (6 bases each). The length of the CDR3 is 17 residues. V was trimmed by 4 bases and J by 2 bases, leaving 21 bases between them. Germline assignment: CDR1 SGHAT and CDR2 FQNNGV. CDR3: CASSSRGGREFTYEQYF. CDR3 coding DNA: TGTGCCAGCAGCTCCCGAGGGGGGCGCGAATTTACCTACGAGCAGTACTTC.

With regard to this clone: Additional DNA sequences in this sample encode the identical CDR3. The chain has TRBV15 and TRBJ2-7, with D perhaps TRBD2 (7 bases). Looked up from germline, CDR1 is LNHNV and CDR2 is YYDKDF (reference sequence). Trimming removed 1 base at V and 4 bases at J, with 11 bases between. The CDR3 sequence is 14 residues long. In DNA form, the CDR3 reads TGTGCCACCAGCAGAGGCCGGGGGGCTTACGAGCAGTACTTC. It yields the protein CATSRGRGAYEQYF.

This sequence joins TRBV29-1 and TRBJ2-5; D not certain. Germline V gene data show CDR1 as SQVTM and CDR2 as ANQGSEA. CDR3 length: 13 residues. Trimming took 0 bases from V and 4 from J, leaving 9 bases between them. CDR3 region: CSVEDNSLETQYF. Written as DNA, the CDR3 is TGCAGCGTTGAAGATAATAGTCTAGAGACCCAGTACTTC. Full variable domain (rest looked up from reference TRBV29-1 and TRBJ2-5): SAVISQKPSRDICQRGTSLTIQCQVDSQVTMMFWYRQQPGQSLTLIATANQGSEATYESGFVIDKFPISRPNLTFSTLTVSNMSPEDSSIYLCSVEDNSLETQYFGPGTRLLVL.

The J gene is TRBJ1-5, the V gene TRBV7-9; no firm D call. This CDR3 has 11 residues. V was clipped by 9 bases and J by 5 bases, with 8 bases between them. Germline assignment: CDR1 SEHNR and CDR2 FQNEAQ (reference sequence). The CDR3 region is CASAVDQPQHF. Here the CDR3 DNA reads TGTGCCAGTGCAGTGGATCAGCCCCAGCATTTT.

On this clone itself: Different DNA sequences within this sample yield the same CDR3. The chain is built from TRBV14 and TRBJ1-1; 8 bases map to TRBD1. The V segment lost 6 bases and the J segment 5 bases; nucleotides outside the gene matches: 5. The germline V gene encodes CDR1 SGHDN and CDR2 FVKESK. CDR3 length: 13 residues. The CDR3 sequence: CASSQQGDTEAFF. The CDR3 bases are TGTGCCAGCAGTCAACAGGGGGATACTGAAGCTTTCTTT.

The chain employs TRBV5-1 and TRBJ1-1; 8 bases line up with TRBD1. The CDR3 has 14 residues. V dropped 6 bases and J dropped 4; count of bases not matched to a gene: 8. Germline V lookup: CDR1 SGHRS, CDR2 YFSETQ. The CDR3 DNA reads TGCGCCAGCACACCGACAGGGGCGGTCACTGAAGCTTTCTTT. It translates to CASTPTGAVTEAFF.

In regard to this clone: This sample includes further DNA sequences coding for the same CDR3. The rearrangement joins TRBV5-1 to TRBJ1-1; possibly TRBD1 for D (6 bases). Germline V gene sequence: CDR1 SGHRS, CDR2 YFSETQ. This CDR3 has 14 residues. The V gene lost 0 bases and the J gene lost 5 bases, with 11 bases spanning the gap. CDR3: CASSLGSGDTEAFF. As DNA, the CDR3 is TGCGCCAGCAGCTTGGGGTCAGGGGATACTGAAGCTTTCTTT.

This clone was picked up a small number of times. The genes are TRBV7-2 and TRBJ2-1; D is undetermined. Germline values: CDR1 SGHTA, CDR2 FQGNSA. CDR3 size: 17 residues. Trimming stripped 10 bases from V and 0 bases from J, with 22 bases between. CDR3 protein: CATLPTVVGTSYNEQFF. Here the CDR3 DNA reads TGTGCCACTCTCCCTACAGTGGTCGGAACCTCCTACAATGAGCAGTTCTTC.

The chain's CDR3 is CASSDGTVYEQYF. Here the CDR3 DNA reads TGTGCCAGCAGTGACGGGACAGTTTACGAGCAGTACTTC. The chain couples TRBV6-1 to TRBJ2-7; TRBD1 matches at 7 bases. J lost 4 bases, V lost 3 bases, and 3 bases had no gene match. The CDR3 is made up of 13 amino acids. CDR1 and CDR2 (germline): MNHNS, SASEGT.

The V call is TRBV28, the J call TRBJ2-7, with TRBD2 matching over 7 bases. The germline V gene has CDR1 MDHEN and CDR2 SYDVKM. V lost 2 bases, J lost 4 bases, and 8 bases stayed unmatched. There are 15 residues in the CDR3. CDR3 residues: CASSLSRDYLYEQYF. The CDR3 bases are TGTGCCAGCAGTTTAAGCCGGGACTATCTATACGAGCAGTACTTC.

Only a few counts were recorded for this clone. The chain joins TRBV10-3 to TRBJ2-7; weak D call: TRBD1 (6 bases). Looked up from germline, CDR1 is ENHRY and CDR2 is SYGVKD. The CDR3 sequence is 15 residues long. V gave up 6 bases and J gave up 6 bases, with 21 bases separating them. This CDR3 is CAIRRDTGVMSEQYF. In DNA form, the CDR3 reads TGTGCCATCAGGAGGGACACGGGTGTGATGAGCGAGCAGTACTTC.

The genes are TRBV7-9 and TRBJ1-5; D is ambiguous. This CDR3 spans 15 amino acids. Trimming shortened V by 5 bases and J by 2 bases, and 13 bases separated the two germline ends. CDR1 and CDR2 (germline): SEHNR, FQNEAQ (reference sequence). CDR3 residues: CASSPVEAGNQPQHF. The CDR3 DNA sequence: TGTGCCAGCAGCCCTGTTGAGGCAGGCAATCAGCCCCAGCATTTT.

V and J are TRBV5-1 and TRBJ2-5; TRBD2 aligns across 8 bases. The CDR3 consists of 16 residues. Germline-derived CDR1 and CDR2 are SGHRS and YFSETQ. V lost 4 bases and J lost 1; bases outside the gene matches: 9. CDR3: CASSPIAGIAQETQYF. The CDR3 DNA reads TGCGCCAGCAGCCCCATAGCGGGGATAGCCCAAGAGACCCAGTACTTC.

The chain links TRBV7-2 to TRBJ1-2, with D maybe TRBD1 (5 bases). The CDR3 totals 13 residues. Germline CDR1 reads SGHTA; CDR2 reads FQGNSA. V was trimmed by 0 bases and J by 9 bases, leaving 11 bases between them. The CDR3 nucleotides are TGTGCCAGCAGCTTAGCGGGTGGGACTCGCTACACCTTC. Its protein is CASSLAGGTRYTF.

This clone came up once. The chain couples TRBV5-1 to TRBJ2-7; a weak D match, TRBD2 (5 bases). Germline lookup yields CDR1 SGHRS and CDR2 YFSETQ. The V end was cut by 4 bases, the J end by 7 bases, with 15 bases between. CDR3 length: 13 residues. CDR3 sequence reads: CASSNPGDREQYF. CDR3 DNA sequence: TGCGCCAGCAGCAACCCCGGGGATCGGGAGCAGTACTTC. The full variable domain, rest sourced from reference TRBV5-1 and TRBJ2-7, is KAGVTQTPRYLIKTRGQQVTLSCSPISGHRSVSWYQQTPGQGLQFLFEYFSETQRNKGNFPGRFSGRQFSNSRSEMNVSTLELGDSALYLCASSNPGDREQYFGPGTRLTVT.

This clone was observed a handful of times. The CDR3 region has the DNA TGTGCCAGCAGTTTGGCGAGCTACTCTATAGGGGCCCAGTACTTC. This encodes CASSLASYSIGAQYF. The chain uses TRBV28 and TRBJ2-5; D possibly corresponds to TRBD1 (5 bases). V was shortened by 3 bases and J by 9 bases, with 20 bases between the two germline ends. CDR3 length: 15 residues. The V gene's germline CDR1 is MDHEN and CDR2 SYDVKM.

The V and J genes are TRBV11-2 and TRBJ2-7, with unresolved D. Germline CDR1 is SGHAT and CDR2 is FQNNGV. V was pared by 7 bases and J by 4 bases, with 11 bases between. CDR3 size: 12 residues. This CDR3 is CASILRWYEQYF. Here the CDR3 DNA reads TGTGCCAGCATCCTGCGGTGGTACGAGCAGTACTTC.

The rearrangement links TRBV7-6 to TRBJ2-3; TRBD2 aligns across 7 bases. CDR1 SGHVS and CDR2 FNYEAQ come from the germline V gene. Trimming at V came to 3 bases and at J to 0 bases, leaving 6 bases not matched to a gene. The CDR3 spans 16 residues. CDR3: CASSFGLDVSTDTQYF. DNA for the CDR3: TGTGCCAGCAGCTTCGGACTAGACGTTAGCACAGATACGCAGTATTTT.

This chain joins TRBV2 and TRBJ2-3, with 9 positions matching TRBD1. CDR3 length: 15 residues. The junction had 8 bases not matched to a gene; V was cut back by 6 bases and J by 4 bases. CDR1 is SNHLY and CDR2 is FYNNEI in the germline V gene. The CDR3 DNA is TGTGCCAGCAGGGAAAGGACAGGGGTGCCAGATACGCAGTATTTT. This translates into CASRERTGVPDTQYF.

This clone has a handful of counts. The CDR3 loop is CAWSVVPGKETQYF. The DNA of the CDR3 is TGTGCCTGGAGTGTGGTTCCGGGGAAAGAGACCCAGTACTTC. The chain recombines TRBV30 with TRBJ2-5; D possibly corresponds to TRBD2 (5 bases). The germline gives CDR1 GTSNPN, CDR2 SVGIG (reference sequence). The germline V and J ends were trimmed by 0 bases and 3 bases, with 11 bases remaining between them. CDR3 length: 14 residues. Combining the CDR3 with reference TRBV30 and TRBJ2-5 gives the whole variable domain SQTIHQWPATLVQPVGSPLSLECTVEGTSNPNLYWYRQAAGRGLQLLFYSVGIGQISSEVPQNLSASRPQDRQFILSSKKLLLSDSGFYLCAWSVVPGKETQYFGPGTRLLVL.